The 30 T cell receptor beta chains reported below all come from one sample, sequenced in a study of blood T cell repertoires in COVID-19. Only in-frame clones appear in the TCRdb table, and some are missing; sequencing was by immunoSEQ multiplex PCR. The data contain about 140,000 clones, approximately 80% of them singletons. The sequenced material came from PBMCs or T cells enriched from blood (not recorded which). These receptors all stem from a man in his 70s who had been exposed to COVID-19.

This clone was counted once. The chain joins TRBV4-3 to TRBJ1-2, with D possibly matching TRBD1 (6 bases). Deletions cut 0 bases from V and 4 bases from J, with 12 bases between. Per the germline V gene, CDR1 is LGHNA and CDR2 is YSLEER. CDR3 length: 15 amino acids. CDR3: CASSQERGAGYGYTF. The CDR3 coding sequence is TGCGCCAGCAGCCAAGAACGGGGGGCAGGCTATGGCTACACCTTC.

The chain employs TRBV28 and TRBJ2-7, with no clear D. The CDR3 is 11 residues long. Germline V gene sequence: CDR1 MDHEN, CDR2 SYDVKM. Trimming took 6 bases from V and 3 from J, leaving 6 bases between them. The CDR3 spells CASSLLYEQYF. The CDR3 DNA reads TGTGCCAGCAGCCTACTCTACGAGCAGTACTTC.

This sequence joins TRBV6-5 and TRBJ2-2; D is uncertain. The CDR3 extends over 13 amino acids. Trimming cost V 6 bases and J 4 bases, with 9 bases left between them. The germline CDR1 and CDR2 sequences are MNHEY and SVGAGI. The CDR3: CASSLRPTGELFF. Here the CDR3 DNA reads TGTGCCAGCAGCCTCCGTCCCACCGGGGAGCTGTTTTTT.

This clone occurred once. The rearrangement uses TRBV7-2 and TRBJ2-2; D may be TRBD2 (5 bases). The CDR3 is 15 residues long. Trimming cost V 0 bases and J 5 bases, with 10 bases left between them. Germline V CDR1 and CDR2: SGHTA, FQGNSA. The CDR3 region has the DNA TGTGCCAGCAGCTTAGCGGAAATAGCGACCGGGGAGCTGTTTTTT. Protein product: CASSLAEIATGELFF.

The rearrangement links TRBV5-1 to TRBJ2-5; 7 bases agree with TRBD2. There are 14 residues in the CDR3. CDR1 and CDR2 from the germline V gene are SGHRS and YFSETQ. V lost 6 bases and J lost 9; bases outside the gene matches: 14. The CDR3 loop reads CASTWGRDAGAQYF. The CDR3 DNA sequence: TGCGCCAGCACCTGGGGCAGGGACGCGGGAGCCCAGTACTTC.

V gene TRBV18 combines with J gene TRBJ1-1; TRBD1 matches at 7 bases. Per germline, CDR1 KGHSH and CDR2 LQKENI. With V trimmed by 4 bases and J by 5 bases, 10 bases remained unmatched. The CDR3 extends over 15 amino acids. CDR3 sequence (DNA): TGTGCCAGCTCACTTACAGACAGGGCAGGGACTGAAGCTTTCTTT. This translates into CASSLTDRAGTEAFF.

The rearrangement uses TRBV11-1 and TRBJ1-2; the D is unclear. Trimming pared 3 bases from V and 2 bases from J, leaving 10 bases between. The CDR3 has 14 amino acids. Germline V gene lookup returns CDR1 SGHAT and CDR2 FQDESV (reference sequence). The CDR3 here is CASSFRGTNYGYTF. The CDR3 bases are TGTGCCAGCAGCTTTAGAGGAACCAACTATGGCTACACCTTC.

CDR3 in amino acids: CASSLRGSSGANVLTF. CDR3 in DNA: TGTGCCAGCAGCTTACGGGGGAGCTCTGGGGCCAACGTCCTGACTTTC. The V gene is TRBV11-3, the J gene TRBJ2-6; D may be TRBD2 (6 bases). The germline CDR1 and CDR2 sequences are SGHNT and YENEEA. V dropped 2 bases and J dropped 0 bases, with 8 bases sitting between them. CDR3 size: 16 residues.

The V and J genes are TRBV9 and TRBJ2-5; 9 bases line up with TRBD2. J gave up 4 bases and V 0 bases, and 10 bases lay outside the gene matches. The CDR3 contains 17 residues. The germline CDR1 and CDR2 sequences are SGDLS and YYNGEE. CDR3 residues: CASSVEPSGGPPETQYF. CDR3 nucleotides: TGTGCCAGCAGCGTAGAACCCAGCGGGGGGCCCCCAGAGACCCAGTACTTC.

This clone was seen ten or more times. The chain joins TRBV9 to TRBJ2-1; D is perhaps TRBD1 (6 bases). The V gene's germline CDR1 is SGDLS and CDR2 YYNGEE. The CDR3 is 13 residues long. V was cut by 2 bases and J by 6 bases, with 9 bases left in between. For the CDR3, the DNA is TGTGCCAGCAGCGTTCCGGACAGCAATGAGCAGTTCTTC. Translating gives CASSVPDSNEQFF. Filled out from reference TRBV9 and TRBJ2-1, the complete variable domain reads DSGVTQTPKHLITATGQRVTLRCSPRSGDLSVYWYQQSLDQGLQFLIQYYNGEERAKGNILERFSAQQFPDLHSELNLSSLELGDSALYFCASSVPDSNEQFFGPGTRLTVL.

This clone was counted once. The chain carries TRBV6-5 and TRBJ1-5, with D possibly matching TRBD1 (5 bases). The germline V and J ends were trimmed by 7 bases and 0 bases, with 13 bases remaining between them. The CDR3 length is 15 residues. From germline, CDR1 is MNHEY and CDR2 SVGAGI. This CDR3 is CASKGTGNSNQPQHF. DNA of the CDR3: TGTGCCAGCAAGGGTACAGGCAATAGCAATCAGCCCCAGCATTTT.

This clone was detected only once. CDR3 amino acids: CASRQGGVDTEAFF. CDR3 DNA: TGTGCCAGCAGACAGGGGGGGGTAGACACTGAAGCTTTCTTT. The J gene is TRBJ1-1, the V gene TRBV2; 8 nucleotides line up with TRBD1. The germline CDR1 and CDR2 sequences are SNHLY and FYNNEI. J lost 3 bases, V lost 6 bases, and 6 bases had no gene match. This CDR3 is 14 amino acids long. Variable domain in full (rest from reference TRBV2 and TRBJ1-1): EPEVTQTPSHQVTQMGQEVILRCVPISNHLYFYWYRQILGQKVEFLVSFYNNEISEKSEIFDDQFSVERPDGSNFTLKIRSTKLEDSAMYFCASRQGGVDTEAFFGQGTRLTVV.

The V gene is TRBV7-2, the J gene TRBJ1-1; D gene uncertain. V lost 3 bases and J 6 bases, leaving 11 bases between the germline ends. The CDR3 covers 13 residues. Germline CDR1 SGHTA, CDR2 FQGNSA. The DNA for the CDR3 is TGTGCCAGCAGCTTTTCCCCGGACTCTGAAGCTTTCTTT. Its translation is CASSFSPDSEAFF.

The rearrangement links TRBV28 to TRBJ2-1; possible D gene TRBD1, 5 bases. Deletions cut 2 bases from V and 4 bases from J, with 15 bases between. Germline values: CDR1 MDHEN, CDR2 SYDVKM. The CDR3 is 16 residues long. CDR3 sequence: CASSLGQGTIYNEQFF. The DNA for the CDR3 is TGTGCCAGCAGTTTAGGGCAGGGAACGATTTACAATGAGCAGTTCTTC. The full variable domain, rest sourced from reference TRBV28 and TRBJ2-1, is DVKVTQSSRYLVKRTGEKVFLECVQDMDHENMFWYRQDPGLGLRLIYFSYDVKMKEKGDIPEGYSVSREKKERFSLILESASTNQTSMYLCASSLGQGTIYNEQFFGPGTRLTVL.

V usage is TRBV29-1 and J usage is TRBJ2-5; 9 positions agree with TRBD1. Germline values: CDR1 SQVTM, CDR2 ANQGSEA. Unmatched junction bases numbered 4, after V lost 7 bases and J lost 1 base. The CDR3 runs 13 residues. The CDR3 reads CSGGQGPQETQYF. The CDR3 bases are TGCAGCGGGGGACAGGGTCCCCAAGAGACCCAGTACTTC.

The rearrangement joins TRBV7-2 to TRBJ2-6, with D possibly matching TRBD2 (6 bases). Trimming pared 5 bases from V and 0 bases from J, leaving 14 bases between. CDR1 is SGHTA and CDR2 is FQGNSA in the germline V gene. The CDR3 is 17 amino acids. This CDR3 is CASSTMAGNSGANVLTF. The CDR3 DNA reads as TGTGCCAGCAGCACCATGGCGGGGAACTCTGGGGCCAACGTCCTGACTTTC.

In DNA, the CDR3 is TGTGCCAGCAGCCTCGGAATTGCGAGGGATGAAAAACTGTTTTTT. This gives the protein CASSLGIARDEKLFF. This chain links TRBV7-2 with TRBJ1-4; D ambiguous. Per germline, CDR1 SGHTA and CDR2 FQGNSA. V lost 5 bases and J 6 bases, leaving 16 bases between the germline ends. This CDR3 comprises 15 residues.

V gene TRBV5-4 combines with J gene TRBJ1-1; D gene ambiguous. V was cut by 0 bases and J by 0 bases, with 9 bases left in between. CDR1 and CDR2 from the germline V gene are SGHNT and YYREEE (reference sequence). The CDR3 is made up of 15 amino acids. Written as DNA, the CDR3 is TGTGCCAGCAGCTTGGCCGCGGCCTTGAACACTGAAGCTTTCTTT. Translating it yields CASSLAAALNTEAFF. The entire variable domain, with the rest obtained from reference TRBV5-4 and TRBJ1-1, is as follows: ETGVTQSPTHLIKTRGQQVTLRCSSQSGHNTVSWYQQALGQGPQFIFQYYREEENGRGNFPPRFSGLQFPNYSSELNVNALELDDSALYLCASSLAAALNTEAFFGQGTRLTVV.

This chain connects TRBV28 to TRBJ1-2; TRBD1 is a possible D gene (6 bases). The length of the CDR3 is 11 residues. Trimming took off 8 bases at V and 6 bases at J, with 10 bases between the two ends. CDR1 is MDHEN and CDR2 is SYDVKM in the germline V gene. CDR3 coding DNA: TGTGCCAGCGGCAGGGGCGATGGCTACACCTTC. Protein product: CASGRGDGYTF.

This clone was recorded only once. The gene calls are TRBV5-8 and TRBJ1-5; D gene uncertain. Germline assignment: CDR1 SGHTS and CDR2 YDEGEE. The CDR3 is made up of 13 amino acids. The V and J ends lost 1 base and 5 bases respectively, with 7 bases between them. The CDR3 reads CASSLKEHQPQHF. CDR3 sequence (DNA): TGTGCCAGCAGCTTGAAAGAGCATCAGCCCCAGCATTTT.

V gene TRBV19 combines with J gene TRBJ2-4; TRBD2 agrees at 8 bases. The CDR3 consists of 15 residues. In germline, CDR1 is LNHDA, CDR2 SQIVND (reference sequence). The ends lost 3 bases at V and 7 bases at J; junction bases unmatched: 8. In nucleotides, the CDR3 is TGTGCCAGTAGTATCGAAGCGGGAGTGGGGAACATTCAGTACTTC. It codes for CASSIEAGVGNIQYF.

This clone was counted a single time. This chain uses TRBV4-2 with TRBJ1-1; tentatively, D is TRBD1 (6 bases). Trimming stripped 0 bases from V and 0 bases from J, with 8 bases between. CDR3 length: 15 residues. Germline V lookup: CDR1 LGHNA, CDR2 YNFKEQ. In DNA form, the CDR3 reads TGTGCCAGCAGCCAAGACCAGGGGTTGAACACTGAAGCTTTCTTT. Translation: CASSQDQGLNTEAFF.

This chain connects TRBV7-8 to TRBJ1-6; 9 bases match TRBD1. CDR3 length: 15 residues. Trimming took 1 base from V and 9 from J; bases not matched to a gene: 4. CDR1 is SGHVS and CDR2 is FQNEAQ in the germline V gene. The chain's CDR3 is CASSLEGQGTSPLHF. DNA for the CDR3: TGTGCCAGCAGCTTAGAGGGACAGGGAACTTCACCCCTCCACTTT.

Comment on this clone: Other DNA sequences in this specimen translate into the identical CDR3. The rearrangement links TRBV2 to TRBJ1-2; D may be TRBD1 (6 bases). CDR3 length: 13 amino acids. Germline V gene data show CDR1 as SNHLY and CDR2 as FYNNEI. Trimming took 5 bases from V and 2 from J, leaving 9 bases between them. CDR3 amino acids: CASSPDRNYGYTF. The CDR3 DNA sequence: TGTGCCAGCAGTCCAGACAGGAACTATGGCTACACCTTC.

This clone occurred a few times. CDR3 DNA: TGCGCCAGCAGCTCGACAGGGACGACTAACTATGGCTACACCTTC. This sequence encodes CASSSTGTTNYGYTF. The J gene is TRBJ1-2, the V gene TRBV5-1; 7 bases are shared with TRBD1. This CDR3 contains 15 residues. V trimming: 3 bases; J trimming: 0 bases; junction bases outside the gene matches: 5. Germline V gives CDR1 SGHRS, CDR2 YFSETQ.

The V and J genes are TRBV19 and TRBJ2-1; 8 bases fit TRBD2. The CDR3 covers 16 residues. CDR1 is LNHDA and CDR2 is SQIVND in the germline V gene (reference sequence). V dropped 5 bases and J dropped 1; count of bases not matched to a gene: 7. CDR3 residues: CASSPTGGPSYNEQFF. CDR3 DNA: TGTGCCAGTAGTCCCACGGGAGGGCCTTCCTACAATGAGCAGTTCTTC.

Notes on this clone: Other DNA sequences within the sample encode an identical CDR3. The chain recombines TRBV15 with TRBJ1-6, with a tentative D call TRBD1 (6 bases). The CDR3 is made up of 14 amino acids. The germline CDR1 and CDR2 sequences are LNHNV and YYDKDF (reference sequence). The V end lost 0 bases, the J end lost 10 bases, and 10 bases lay between the germline ends. The CDR3 DNA reads TGTGCCACCAGCAGAGACAGGGGCGGATCACCCCTCCACTTT. Translation gives CATSRDRGGSPLHF.

The chain carries TRBV9 and TRBJ2-3, with D perhaps TRBD2 (5 bases). The CDR3 contains 14 residues. The germline gives CDR1 SGDLS, CDR2 YYNGEE. With 4 bases removed from V and 4 bases from J, the gap between germline ends came to 13 bases. The CDR3 loop is CASSPRTGSDTQYF. The CDR3 coding sequence is TGTGCCAGCAGCCCAAGGACTGGGTCAGATACGCAGTATTTT.

The chain carries TRBV5-4 and TRBJ1-1; D unclear. This CDR3 is 14 amino acids long. V gave up 5 bases and J gave up 0 bases, with 11 bases separating them. Germline CDR1 and CDR2: SGHNT and YYREEE (reference sequence). CDR3 in amino acids: CASRDGLVNTEAFF. The CDR3 bases are TGTGCCAGCAGGGACGGACTTGTGAACACTGAAGCTTTCTTT.

The chain recombines TRBV5-6 with TRBJ1-3; 10 bases agree with TRBD1. CDR1 is SGHDT and CDR2 is YYEEEE in the germline V gene. The length of the CDR3 is 16 residues. The V segment lost 3 bases and the J segment 8 bases; nucleotides outside the gene matches: 11. In DNA, the CDR3 is TGTGCCAGCAGCTCTTACGACAGGGGGCTTGGGGACACCATATATTTT. It is translated as CASSSYDRGLGDTIYF.